The source of this T cell receptor (beta chain) is a study of T-cell memory formation after mild COVID-19. Each CDR3 protein is one row after TCRdb ran MiXCR on the 5' RACE reads. The table lists about half a million distinct CDR3 sequences, about 18% of them singletons. Between the trimmed V and J ends, which lost 0 bases and 1 base, there was a span of 11 bases. Germline CDR1 and CDR2: SGDLS and YYNGEE. The CDR3 is 15 residues long. This clonotype has a handful of counts. This chain links TRBV9 with TRBJ2-7; D may be TRBD1 (6 bases). Sequencing input: PBMCs or a T cell subset sorted from them (not recorded which). The origin of this receptor is an adult woman who had mild COVID-19 (a few samples of this study predate the infection). Cell type and time point are not known. Here the CDR3 reads CASSVGQGKSYEQYF. In nucleotides, the CDR3 is TGTGCCAGCAGCGTAGGGCAGGGGAAGTCCTACGAGCAGTACTTC.